This record concerns one T cell receptor (beta chain) sequence. Its antigen is currently not known. No base-level quality is on record; no much larger clone is a single base apart. This record belongs to a study of T cells in Graves' hyperthyroidism and ophthalmopathy (dated by TCRdb to between 2018 and 2021). With regard to the full study: Peripheral blood was collected at initial diagnosis, before any treatment. To identify distinguishing TCR V-J signatures, a discovery cohort of about 100 patients was used, comprising 40 to 45 with Graves' ophthalmopathy and about 59 with stable Graves' hyperthyroidism. Prospective prediction of ophthalmopathy was tested in an independent validation cohort consisting of 18 hyperthyroidism patients and over 15 patients who later progressed to ophthalmopathy. The 75 to 100 discovery patients were randomly split 7:3 into training and test sets. In addition, the study compared T-cell repertoires in thyroid tissue and in blood from five or six Graves' hyperthyroidism patients. After sampling, hyperthyroidism patients received methimazole starting at 30 mg daily, and ophthalmopathy patients received high-dose intravenous methylprednisolone. The paper describes TCR Vbeta CDR3 sequencing of about 140 peripheral blood samples, made up of 43 ophthalmopathy patients, approximately 73 hyperthyroidism patients and roughly 17 progressor patients.

The TCR beta CDR3 regions were amplified from RNA transcripts. A first-round RT-PCR of the TCR CDR3 used the HTBI primer set with the Qiagen OneStep RT-PCR kit. Libraries were constructed in a second round of multiplex PCR, after which size selection and purification were carried out. Libraries were sequenced paired-end with 100 bp reads on an Illumina HiSeq2000. The published analysis was carried out like this. Raw data were processed with SOAPnuke, discarding reads with adapters, uncalled bases, mean Phred below 15, or no exact constant-primer or identifier match. COPE v1.2.5 was used to merge the high-quality paired reads, and each unique nucleotide sequence was defined as a clonotype. MiTCR v1.1 was used to align clonotypes to the IMGT TRBV, TRBD and TRBJ reference segments. Only V-J combinations with frequency above 0.0001, covering about 99% of repertoires, were analysed. A TCS score was defined as the ratio of F50 (clonal expansion) to E x V (chaos), with BLOSUM62-based TCRdist applied between CDR3 peptides within each V-J. Welch's t-statistics and random forest reduced several hundred V-J features to 13, which were used in a naive Bayes classifier (R e1071). TCRdb itself trimmed the public reads at Q25 with fastp, ran MiXCR and retained productive beta chains. Rows are unified per CDR3 protein, each entry keeping the most common DNA and genes. The V and J calls were determined by TCRdb, not by the authors. Counted in this sample were 350,000 to 450,000 distinct CDR3 sequences; approximately 13% of them appeared once. The top ten clones comprise roughly 9.6% of the sample.

Study-wide findings and limitations: Most expanded thyroid clonotypes (frequency above 0.001) were also found in blood, which suggests that blood repertoires may mirror thyroid immune responses. No statistical method was used to set the sample size in advance, and investigators knew the group allocation. Ophthalmopathy was separated from stable hyperthyroidism by a 13 V-J signature model, with over 85% sensitivity and roughly 81% specificity obtained in cross-validation and 80%/75% obtained in testing. In validation, progression to ophthalmopathy was predicted by the model with roughly 71% sensitivity and 72% to 85% specificity, a median of around 6.5 months before onset.

Stable Graves' hyperthyroidism was defined as the absence of progression to ophthalmopathy over 18 months of follow-up. The hyperthyroidism patients were between 18 and 65 years old and newly diagnosed, with a disease duration of less than 2 months. Exclusion was applied to patients with uncontrolled infections, other autoimmune diseases, pregnancy or lactation. Diagnoses were established on the basis of clinical symptoms, serum thyroxine and TRAb, thyroid ultrasound, and orbital computed tomography. PBMCs were isolated from 7.5 to 10 ml of fresh peripheral blood by Ficoll-Paque density gradient centrifugation. Total RNA was extracted with Trizol reagent, and quality was checked on an Agilent 2100 Bioanalyzer. CDR1 and CDR2 are read off the germline V gene (reference sequence) as DFQATT and SNEGSKA. The V and J ends are trimmed by 5 bases and 1 base, leaving 11 bases between them. The CDR3 sequence holds 13 residues, the cysteine and phenylalanine included. The read is trimmed to its CDR3 DNA, 39 bases read in frame from base 1.

The chain is assembled from TRBV20-1 and TRBJ1-1, with no confident D gene call. Sequencing used blood. The source is a woman between 55 and 75 years old with Graves' hyperthyroidism. The DNA is TGCAGTGCTCAAGACGGGAGGAACACTGAAGCTTTCTTT. The translation is CSAQDGRNTEAFF.